Shown below are 12 T cell receptor beta chains from a single sample sequenced in a study of cytomegalovirus exposure and HLA in healthy donors. The PCR used 60 Vbeta and 13 Jbeta primers. Sequenced by immunoSEQ multiplex PCR; TCRdb stores in-frame clones only, minus some. In the table there are about 300,000 clones, around 86% of which are singletons. The sequencing input was PBMCs. All receptors come from a man in his forties in good health and CMV-seropositive.

J is TRBJ2-3 and V is TRBV2, with 9 bases matching TRBD1. Trimming at V came to 8 bases and at J to 2 bases, leaving 11 bases not matched to a gene. There are 16 residues in the CDR3. Germline V gene data show CDR1 as SNHLY and CDR2 as FYNNEI. This CDR3 reads CASGWDREGNTDTQYF. The CDR3 nucleotides read TGTGCCAGCGGATGGGACAGGGAAGGGAACACAGATACGCAGTATTTT.

DNA of the CDR3: TGTGCCAGCAAACCCACTCGTAGATCCCAGAACACCGGGGAGCTGTTTTTT. Protein product: CASKPTRRSQNTGELFF. The chain employs TRBV28 and TRBJ2-2, with unresolved D. V was trimmed by 7 bases and J by 1 base, leaving 19 bases between them. Germline V gives CDR1 MDHEN, CDR2 SYDVKM. The CDR3 runs 17 residues.

The chain uses TRBV2 and TRBJ2-5; 10 nucleotides align to TRBD1. The CDR3 runs 15 residues. Looked up from germline, CDR1 is SNHLY and CDR2 is FYNNEI. The junction had 9 bases not matched to a gene; V was cut back by 6 bases and J by 5 bases. In DNA form, the CDR3 reads TGTGCCAGCAGCCTCCGACAGGGGGCGTGGGAGACCCAGTACTTC. Its translation: CASSLRQGAWETQYF.

The chain employs TRBV28 and TRBJ1-3, with D uncertain. The CDR3 spans 14 residues. Trimming took off 10 bases at V and 1 base at J, with 14 bases between the two ends. The germline V gene encodes CDR1 MDHEN and CDR2 SYDVKM. The CDR3 DNA is TGTGCCAACCTACCCATGTGTTCTGGAAACACCATATATTTT. Its protein product is CANLPMCSGNTIYF.

The chain employs TRBV28 and TRBJ2-1, with 8 bases identical to TRBD2. Germline values: CDR1 MDHEN, CDR2 SYDVKM. The CDR3 covers 16 residues. Trimming at V came to 3 bases and at J to 6 bases, leaving 10 bases not matched to a gene. The CDR3 loop reads CASSFRSGRGSNEQFF. The CDR3 nucleotides read TGTGCCAGCAGTTTCCGAAGCGGGAGAGGGTCCAATGAGCAGTTCTTC.

The sample holds one count of this clone. This rearrangement joins TRBV5-1 to TRBJ1-3, with D possibly being TRBD1 (5 bases). Germline lookup yields CDR1 SGHRS and CDR2 YFSETQ. CDR3 length: 15 residues. V was clipped by 0 bases and J by 1 base, with 8 bases between them. The CDR3 DNA sequence: TGCGCCAGCAGCTTGGCCCCAGGGTCTGGAAACACCATATATTTT. Translated, it gives CASSLAPGSGNTIYF.

Worth noting for this clone: Within the sample, other DNA sequences also encode this same CDR3. This chain links TRBV5-1 with TRBJ2-7; D is uncertain. This CDR3 is 12 amino acids long. The V end lost 4 bases, the J end lost 0 bases, and 5 bases lay between the germline ends. Per germline, CDR1 SGHRS and CDR2 YFSETQ. For the CDR3, the DNA is TGCGCCAGCAGCCCCAGCTCCTACGAGCAGTACTTC. It yields the protein CASSPSSYEQYF.

This chain joins TRBV7-7 and TRBJ2-5; TRBD1 is a possible D gene (6 bases). There are 13 residues in the CDR3. Germline loops: CDR1 SSHAT, CDR2 FNYEAQ (reference sequence). This CDR3 is CASQGRPEETQYF. The CDR3 DNA sequence: TGTGCTAGCCAGGGGCGCCCGGAAGAGACCCAGTACTTC.

This chain uses TRBV9 with TRBJ2-3, with 9 bases lining up with TRBD2. CDR1 is SGDLS and CDR2 is YYNGEE in the germline V gene. This CDR3 spans 17 amino acids. With 0 bases clipped from V and 2 bases from J, the junction kept 7 bases outside the gene matches. The CDR3 reads CASSVAVSGSPTDTQYF. CDR3 DNA sequence: TGTGCCAGCAGCGTAGCGGTTAGCGGGAGCCCCACAGATACGCAGTATTTT.

This clone was recorded a few times. The gene calls are TRBV19 and TRBJ1-1, with 10 bases lining up with TRBD1. J was trimmed by 4 bases and V by 7 bases; bases with no gene match: 3. The CDR3 extends over 13 amino acids. CDR1 and CDR2 from the germline V gene are LNHDA and SQIVND (reference sequence). This CDR3 is CASKGTGVTEAFF. The CDR3 DNA follows: TGTGCCAGTAAAGGGACAGGGGTCACTGAAGCTTTCTTT.

This chain joins TRBV9 and TRBJ1-2, with TRBD1 identical over 8 bases. The germline gives CDR1 SGDLS, CDR2 YYNGEE. Trimming took 5 bases from V and 8 from J; bases not matched to a gene: 8. The CDR3 has 13 amino acids. This chain's CDR3 is CASRFGQGGGYTF. The CDR3 DNA sequence: TGTGCCAGCAGATTCGGACAGGGCGGAGGCTACACCTTC. The full variable domain, with the rest looked up from reference TRBV9 and TRBJ1-2, is DSGVTQTPKHLITATGQRVTLRCSPRSGDLSVYWYQQSLDQGLQFLIQYYNGEERAKGNILERFSAQQFPDLHSELNLSSLELGDSALYFCASRFGQGGGYTFGSGTRLTVV.

This chain connects TRBV6-5 to TRBJ2-1; D call uncertain. Germline values: CDR1 MNHEY, CDR2 SVGAGI. This CDR3 region has 15 residues. V was pared by 4 bases and J by 0 bases, with 10 bases between. The CDR3 protein is CASSSSTNSYNEQFF. In nucleotides, the CDR3 is TGTGCCAGCAGTTCATCCACTAACTCCTACAATGAGCAGTTCTTC.